This T cell receptor beta chain was sequenced during a study of patients and donors after allogeneic stem cell transplantation. This clonotype was counted between two and nine times. TCRdb itself ran the RT-PCR reads through MiXCR, one entry per CDR3 protein. The table shows roughly 940,000 distinct CDR3 sequences, with 15% to 20% occurring only once. From germline, CDR1 is SGHAT and CDR2 FQDESV (reference sequence). This CDR3 is 14 amino acids long. Trimming took 4 bases from V and 3 from J; bases not matched to a gene: 5. The sample consisted of blood, either unsorted or a sorted T cell fraction (not recorded which). This clonotype originated in a human donor who was either an allogeneic HSCT recipient or a stem cell or donor lymphocyte infusion donor (not recorded which). It is not recorded whose cells these are; they may come from a transplant donor. This chain uses TRBV11-1 with TRBJ2-5, with 7 bases fitting TRBD1. The CDR3 spells CASSYRGWKETQYF. The CDR3 DNA follows: TGTGCCAGCAGCTACAGGGGCTGGAAAGAGACCCAGTACTTC.